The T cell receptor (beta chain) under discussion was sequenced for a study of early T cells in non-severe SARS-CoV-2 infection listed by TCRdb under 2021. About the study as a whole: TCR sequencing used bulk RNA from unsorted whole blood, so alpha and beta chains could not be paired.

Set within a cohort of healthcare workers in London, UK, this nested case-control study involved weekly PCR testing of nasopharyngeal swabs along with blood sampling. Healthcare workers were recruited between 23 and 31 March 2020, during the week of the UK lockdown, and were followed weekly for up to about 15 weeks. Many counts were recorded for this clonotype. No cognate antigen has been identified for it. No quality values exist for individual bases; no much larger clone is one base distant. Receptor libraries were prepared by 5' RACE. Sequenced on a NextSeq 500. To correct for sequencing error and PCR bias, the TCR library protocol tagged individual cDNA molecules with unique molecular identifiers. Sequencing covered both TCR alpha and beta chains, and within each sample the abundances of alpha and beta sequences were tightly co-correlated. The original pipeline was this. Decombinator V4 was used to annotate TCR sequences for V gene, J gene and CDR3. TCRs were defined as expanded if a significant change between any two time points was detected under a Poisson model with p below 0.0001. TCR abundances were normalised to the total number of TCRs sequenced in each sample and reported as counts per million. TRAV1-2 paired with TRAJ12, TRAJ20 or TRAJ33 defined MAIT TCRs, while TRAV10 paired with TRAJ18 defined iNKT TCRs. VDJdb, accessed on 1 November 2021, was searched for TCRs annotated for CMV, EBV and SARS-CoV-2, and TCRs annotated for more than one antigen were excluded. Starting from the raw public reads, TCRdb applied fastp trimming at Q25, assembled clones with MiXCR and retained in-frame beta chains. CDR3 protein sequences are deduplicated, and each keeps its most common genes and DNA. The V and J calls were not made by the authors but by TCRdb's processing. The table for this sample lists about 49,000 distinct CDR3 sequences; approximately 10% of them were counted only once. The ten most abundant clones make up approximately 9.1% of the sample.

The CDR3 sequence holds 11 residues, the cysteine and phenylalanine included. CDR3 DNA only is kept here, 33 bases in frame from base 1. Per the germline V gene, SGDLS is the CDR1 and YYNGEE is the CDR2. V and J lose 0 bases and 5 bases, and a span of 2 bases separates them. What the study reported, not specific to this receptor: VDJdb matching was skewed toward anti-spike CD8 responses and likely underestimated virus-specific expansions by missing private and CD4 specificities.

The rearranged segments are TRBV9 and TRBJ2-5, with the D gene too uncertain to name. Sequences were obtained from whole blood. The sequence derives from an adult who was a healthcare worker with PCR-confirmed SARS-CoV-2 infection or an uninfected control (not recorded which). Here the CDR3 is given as CASSVDETQYF. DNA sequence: TGTGCCAGCAGCGTAGATGAGACCCAGTACTTC. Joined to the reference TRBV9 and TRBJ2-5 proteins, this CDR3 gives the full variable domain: DSGVTQTPKHLITATGQRVTLRCSPRSGDLSVYWYQQSLDQGLQFLIQYYNGEERAKGNILERFSAQQFPDLHSELNLSSLELGDSALYFCASSVDETQYFGPGTRLLVL.